Each of the 26 T cell receptor beta chains below was sequenced from the same sample in a study of T cell repertoires in cytomegalovirus infection. TCRdb re-analysed the reads in MiXCR, keeping a single row per CDR3 protein. Counted here are around 740,000 distinct CDR3 sequences, less than 40% occurring once; the ten biggest clones make up 2.8%. Sample: PBMCs. Receptors originate from a human donor in good health (CMV status not recorded). Some clones in this sample may be carry-over from other donors' samples.

This clonotype was seen a single time. A single base separates this from a much larger clone, so it may be a read error. Likely a read error: the CDR3 ends without its conserved phenylalanine or tryptophan. The gene calls are TRBV12-3 or TRBV12-4 and TRBJ1-4; D is perhaps TRBD1 (6 bases). The CDR3 has 16 amino acids. Trimming pared 5 bases from V and 4 bases from J, leaving 17 bases between. The DNA of the CDR3 is TGTGCCAGCAGTGCAGCCCGGACAGCAGTTAATGAAAAACTGTTTTTG. The encoded protein is CASSAARTAVNEKLFL.

This clonotype was observed many times. V and J are TRBV7-2 and TRBJ1-1; perhaps TRBD1 as D (6 bases). Germline V gene lookup returns CDR1 SGHTA and CDR2 FQGNSA. The length of the CDR3 is 14 residues. Trimming took off 5 bases at V and 6 bases at J, with 16 bases between the two ends. The CDR3 here is CASSLIQGQPEAFF. CDR3 sequence (DNA): TGTGCCAGCAGCCTAATTCAAGGACAGCCTGAAGCTTTCTTT.

As concerns this clonotype: One end of the junction fails to match germline, which may point to a read error. This rearrangement joins TRBV5-6 to TRBJ2-3; a weak D match, TRBD1 (5 bases). This CDR3 spans 13 amino acids. CDR1 is SGHDT, CDR2 YYEEEE, per germline. The CDR3 loop is CASWWGRTYTKYF. The DNA of the CDR3 is TGTGCCAGTTGGTGGGGCCGCACATATACGAAGTATTTT.

This chain uses TRBV6-6 with TRBJ1-1; no clear D. From germline, CDR1 is MNHNY and CDR2 SVGAGI (reference sequence). The CDR3 extends over 11 amino acids. The V and J ends lost 6 bases and 4 bases respectively, with 6 bases between them. The CDR3 reads CASSHPTEAFF. Written as DNA, the CDR3 is TGTGCCAGCAGCCACCCCACTGAAGCTTTCTTT.

V and J are TRBV7-2 and TRBJ2-1; 9 nucleotides align to TRBD2. This CDR3 has 15 amino acids. V shed 3 bases and J 3 bases; nucleotides not matched to a gene: 3. The germline CDR1 and CDR2 sequences are SGHTA and FQGNSA. The CDR3 DNA is TGTGCCAGCAGCTTGGCGGGGGGGCACTACAATGAGCAGTTCTTC. Protein: CASSLAGGHYNEQFF.

This clonotype was picked up many times. CDR3 amino acids: CASRPQGFSNQPQHF. The CDR3 DNA reads TGTGCCAGCAGACCACAGGGATTCAGCAATCAGCCCCAGCATTTT. The chain combines TRBV28 with TRBJ1-5, with a tentative D call TRBD1 (6 bases). V was shortened by 6 bases and J by 1 base, with 13 bases between the two germline ends. Germline V gene lookup returns CDR1 MDHEN and CDR2 SYDVKM. The CDR3 spans 15 residues.

The genes are TRBV5-6 and TRBJ2-3; TRBD2 matches at 13 bases. The germline gives CDR1 SGHDT, CDR2 YYEEEE. The V gene end was trimmed by 1 base and the J gene end by 6 bases; junction bases not matched to a gene: 5. CDR3 length: 16 residues. CDR3 DNA: TGTGCCAGCAGCTTGCGACTAGCGGGAGGTTGGGATACGCAGTATTTT. It specifies CASSLRLAGGWDTQYF.

This sequence joins TRBV20-1 and TRBJ2-7, with no clear D. Deletions cut 0 bases from V and 3 bases from J, with 15 bases between. Germline loops: CDR1 DFQATT, CDR2 SNEGSKA (reference sequence). This CDR3 is built from 15 residues. CDR3 sequence: CSARDRLTLDYEQYF. The DNA for the CDR3 is TGCAGTGCTAGAGATCGTCTAACCTTAGACTACGAGCAGTACTTC.

This chain joins TRBV7-6 and TRBJ2-1; 8 nucleotides agree with TRBD2. The CDR3 sequence is 16 residues long. The germline V gene has CDR1 SGHVS and CDR2 FNYEAQ. V shed 4 bases, J shed 4 bases, and the junction held 9 bases outside the gene matches. CDR3 coding DNA: TGTGCCAGCAGCTACCAAACTAGCGGACGATACAATGAGCAGTTCTTC. Amino acids: CASSYQTSGRYNEQFF.

CDR3 region: CASSPDRATEQYF. The CDR3 nucleotides read TGCGCCAGCAGCCCGGACAGGGCGACCGAGCAGTACTTC. This chain links TRBV5-1 with TRBJ2-7; 8 bases line up with TRBD1. J gave up 6 bases and V 4 bases, and 6 bases lay outside the gene matches. This CDR3 spans 13 amino acids. Germline CDR1 reads SGHRS; CDR2 reads YFSETQ.

The genes are TRBV18 and TRBJ1-6; D possibly corresponds to TRBD1 (6 bases). The germline V gene encodes CDR1 KGHSH and CDR2 LQKENI. The CDR3 consists of 14 residues. V dropped 2 bases and J dropped 8 bases, with 10 bases sitting between them. CDR3 amino acids: CASSPIGGDSPLHF. Here the CDR3 DNA reads TGTGCCAGCTCACCAATAGGGGGAGATTCACCCCTCCACTTT.

J is TRBJ2-7 and V is TRBV28; D uncertain. Germline CDR1 and CDR2: MDHEN and SYDVKM. The CDR3 has 11 amino acids. V was pared by 2 bases and J by 6 bases, with 5 bases between. CDR3 in amino acids: CASSLRREQYF. The DNA of the CDR3 is TGTGCCAGCAGTTTAAGACGCGAGCAGTACTTC.

This clonotype has more than one count but fewer than ten. This chain joins TRBV7-3 and TRBJ2-1; 9 nucleotides agree with TRBD2. The CDR3 extends over 15 amino acids. CDR1 is SGHTA, CDR2 FQGTGA, per germline. The V and J ends lost 4 bases and 2 bases, in that order; junction bases with no gene match: 3. In DNA form, the CDR3 reads TGTGCCAGCAGCTCCGGCGGGGGGGCCTACAATGAGCAGTTCTTC. Translating it yields CASSSGGGAYNEQFF.

The V gene is TRBV24-1, the J gene TRBJ2-1, with 10 positions matching TRBD2. This CDR3 is 15 amino acids long. The germline gives CDR1 KGHDR, CDR2 SFDVKD. Unmatched junction bases numbered 11, after V lost 5 bases and J lost 11 bases. CDR3 coding DNA: TGTGCCACCAGTGGAGGGGCTAGCGGGAGAATCAAGCAGTTCTTC. Its translation: CATSGGASGRIKQFF.

This clonotype was recorded only once. A much bigger clone sits one base away, suggesting this may be a read error. The rearrangement joins TRBV7-2 to TRBJ2-3, with D possibly TRBD1 on 5 matching bases. Germline V gene sequence: CDR1 SGHTA, CDR2 FQGNSA. The CDR3 length is 19 residues. V was shortened by 5 bases and J by 1 base, with 25 bases between the two germline ends. DNA for the CDR3: TGTGCCAGCAGCGGCCCGGGTGGACATGTATTTTGGGGCACAGATACGCAGTATTTT. Its protein is CASSGPGGHVFWGTDTQYF.

The chain recombines TRBV7-2 with TRBJ2-2; perhaps TRBD2 as D (6 bases). Germline lookup yields CDR1 SGHTA and CDR2 FQGNSA. The length of the CDR3 is 15 residues. Trimming cost V 8 bases and J 3 bases, with 16 bases left between them. The CDR3 region has the DNA TGTGCCAGCCTCCCGGGACTCCGGGACACCGGGGAGCTGTTTTTT. It specifies CASLPGLRDTGELFF.

The J gene is TRBJ1-5, the V gene TRBV16; TRBD1 might be the D (5 bases). In germline, CDR1 is KGHSY, CDR2 FQNENV. V lost 2 bases to trimming and J lost 1 base, with 9 bases between them. This CDR3 is built from 15 residues. The CDR3 sequence: CASSQPGQSNQPQHF. The CDR3 bases are TGTGCCAGCAGCCAACCGGGGCAGAGCAATCAGCCCCAGCATTTT.

This clonotype was seen only a few times. CDR3 loop: CASMAESTDTQYF. The CDR3 nucleotides read TGTGCCAGCATGGCGGAAAGCACAGATACGCAGTATTTT. The rearrangement joins TRBV7-8 to TRBJ2-3; D gene uncertain. The germline V and J ends were trimmed by 7 bases and 0 bases, with 8 bases remaining between them. The V gene's germline CDR1 is SGHVS and CDR2 FQNEAQ. This CDR3 comprises 13 residues.

This clonotype has just a few counts. The V gene is TRBV14, the J gene TRBJ2-2, with 9 bases that match TRBD1. Germline V gives CDR1 SGHDN, CDR2 FVKESK. With 3 bases clipped from V and 0 bases from J, the junction kept 2 bases outside the gene matches. There are 16 residues in the CDR3. The chain's CDR3 is CASSHWDRANTGELFF. CDR3 bases: TGTGCCAGCAGCCATTGGGACAGGGCGAACACCGGGGAGCTGTTTTTT.

This chain connects TRBV9 to TRBJ2-2, with D tentatively TRBD1 (7 bases). The germline gives CDR1 SGDLS, CDR2 YYNGEE. The CDR3 contains 15 residues. V lost 3 bases and J 4 bases, leaving 13 bases between the germline ends. CDR3 sequence reads: CASSEEGAVTGELFF. CDR3 nucleotide sequence: TGTGCCAGCAGCGAGGAGGGGGCGGTCACCGGGGAGCTGTTTTTT.

This sequence joins TRBV6-1 and TRBJ2-7, with D maybe TRBD1 (5 bases). With 0 bases removed from V and 7 bases from J, the gap between germline ends came to 13 bases. The germline gives CDR1 MNHNS, CDR2 SASEGT. CDR3 length: 14 residues. The CDR3 reads CASSEAPRVREQYF. The CDR3 DNA reads as TGTGCCAGCAGTGAAGCTCCCAGGGTCCGGGAGCAGTACTTC.

This clonotype was detected only a few times. The chain links TRBV28 to TRBJ2-7; D not resolved. Deletions cut 7 bases from V and 4 bases from J, with 8 bases between. The germline CDR1 and CDR2 sequences are MDHEN and SYDVKM. CDR3 length: 11 residues. CDR3 bases: TGTGCCAGCAAATCGAAATACGAGCAGTACTTC. Its protein product is CASKSKYEQYF.

V usage is TRBV6-2 or TRBV6-3 and J usage is TRBJ2-2; weak D call: TRBD1 (6 bases). V was clipped by 4 bases and J by 7 bases, with 22 bases between them. There are 17 residues in the CDR3. The germline V gene encodes CDR1 MNHEY and CDR2 SVGEGT. The CDR3 here is CASSSPGQTGSNGELFF. Written as DNA, the CDR3 is TGTGCCAGCAGTTCCCCCGGCCAGACAGGTTCTAACGGGGAGCTGTTTTTT.

This clonotype was seen more than once but under ten times. V and J are TRBV7-6 and TRBJ2-3, with 10 bases matching TRBD2. The germline V gene encodes CDR1 SGHVS and CDR2 FNYEAQ. Losses at the gene ends were 5 bases for V and 3 bases for J; bases not matched to a gene: 8. This CDR3 spans 16 amino acids. The DNA for the CDR3 is TGTGCCAGCAGCCTAACCCTAGCGGGGGAAACAGATACGCAGTATTTT. Its translation: CASSLTLAGETDTQYF.

This rearrangement joins TRBV12-3 or TRBV12-4 to TRBJ1-5, with TRBD1 identical over 7 bases. This CDR3 contains 14 residues. V gave up 7 bases and J gave up 3 bases; unmatched junction bases: 6. Written as DNA, the CDR3 is TGTGCCAGCACCCTGGGACAGTTCAATCAGCCCCAGCATTTT. This encodes CASTLGQFNQPQHF.

This clonotype has only a few counts. This chain connects TRBV6-1 to TRBJ2-5; TRBD1 agrees at 8 bases. Germline V lookup: CDR1 MNHNS, CDR2 SASEGT. The CDR3 loop spans 15 amino acids. The V segment lost 4 bases and the J segment 4 bases; nucleotides outside the gene matches: 8. The CDR3 region is CASSVRRGRIETQYF. In nucleotides, the CDR3 is TGTGCCAGCAGTGTTCGCAGGGGGCGGATAGAGACCCAGTACTTC.